The 15 T cell receptor beta chains below come from one sample, sequenced in a study of CD8 T cells in ankylosing spondylitis. A single record per CDR3 protein comes from TCRdb applying MiXCR to the 5' RACE reads. Here the sample spans around 340,000 distinct CDR3 sequences, about 15% being singletons. Sample: blood, either unsorted or a sorted T cell fraction (not recorded which). The receptors shown here come from a male donor with ankylosing spondylitis or in good health (not recorded which).

The V gene is TRBV7-9, the J gene TRBJ2-2; D not certain. Germline V gene data show CDR1 as SEHNR and CDR2 as FQNEAQ (reference sequence). The CDR3 has 15 amino acids. V was trimmed by 5 bases and J by 1 base, leaving 11 bases between them. The CDR3 region is CASSPPWLNTGELFF. CDR3 in DNA: TGTGCCAGCAGCCCCCCCTGGTTGAACACCGGGGAGCTGTTTTTT. Full variable domain (missing parts from reference TRBV7-9 and TRBJ2-2): DTGVSQNPRHKITKRGQNVTFRCDPISEHNRLYWYRQTLGQGPEFLTYFQNEAQLEKSRLLSDRFSAERPKGSFSTLEIQRTEQGDSAMYLCASSPPWLNTGELFFGEGSRLTVL.

J is TRBJ2-5 and V is TRBV5-5; D is possibly TRBD1 (6 bases). Trimming removed 4 bases from V and 3 bases from J, with 13 bases in between. This CDR3 region has 14 residues. Germline assignment: CDR1 SGHKS and CDR2 YYEKEE (reference sequence). The CDR3 sequence: CASSDGTPKETQYF. The CDR3 DNA follows: TGTGCCAGCAGCGACGGGACACCGAAAGAGACCCAGTACTTC.

The chain couples TRBV5-1 to TRBJ2-7, with D maybe TRBD1 (5 bases). CDR3 size: 15 residues. Trimming took 1 base from V and 0 from J, leaving 11 bases between them. CDR1 and CDR2 (germline): SGHRS, YFSETQ. CDR3 DNA: TGCGCCAGCAGCTTGTTGACAGTCAGCTCCTACGAGCAGTACTTC. Amino acids: CASSLLTVSSYEQYF.

This clonotype came up a few times. The genes are TRBV5-1 and TRBJ2-3, with 10 bases aligning to TRBD1. From germline, CDR1 is SGHRS and CDR2 YFSETQ. The CDR3 covers 15 residues. V was pared by 5 bases and J by 4 bases, with 7 bases of the junction left unmatched. Written as DNA, the CDR3 is TGCGCCAGCAGGAGGGGGACAGGGGACGCAGATACGCAGTATTTT. It is translated as CASRRGTGDADTQYF.

J is TRBJ2-5 and V is TRBV5-5, with D possibly being TRBD1 or TRBD2 (5 bases each). CDR1 is SGHKS and CDR2 is YYEKEE in the germline V gene (reference sequence). The CDR3 consists of 16 residues. Trimming removed 4 bases at V and 5 bases at J, with 21 bases between. CDR3 nucleotide sequence: TGTGCCAGCAGCCGAACTCCGGGGCTCGAGGGGGAGACCCAGTACTTC. Protein: CASSRTPGLEGETQYF.

The chain carries TRBV30 and TRBJ2-1; 10 positions agree with TRBD2. The CDR3 loop spans 15 amino acids. From germline, CDR1 is GTSNPN and CDR2 SVGIG (reference sequence). Trimming removed 0 bases from V and 3 bases from J; junction bases left unmatched: 2. The CDR3 region is CAWSVLAGIYNEQFF. CDR3 coding DNA: TGTGCCTGGAGTGTACTAGCGGGGATCTACAATGAGCAGTTCTTC.

V is TRBV4-2 and J is TRBJ1-2; 7 positions agree with TRBD1. Trimming took 4 bases from V and 1 from J; bases not matched to a gene: 3. This CDR3 is built from 14 residues. Germline V CDR1 and CDR2: LGHNA, YNFKEQ. The CDR3 protein is CASSPGGGNYGYTF. The CDR3 DNA is TGTGCCAGCAGCCCAGGGGGGGGTAACTATGGCTACACCTTC.

The V gene is TRBV20-1, the J gene TRBJ2-5; 12 nucleotides line up with TRBD2. CDR1 DFQATT and CDR2 SNEGSKA come from the germline V gene (reference sequence). V trimming: 6 bases; J trimming: 3 bases; junction bases outside the gene matches: 5. CDR3 size: 14 residues. The CDR3 loop reads CSACGLAGKETQYF. DNA of the CDR3: TGCAGTGCCTGTGGACTAGCGGGAAAAGAGACCCAGTACTTC.

The J gene is TRBJ2-1, the V gene TRBV5-1; tentatively, D is TRBD1 or TRBD2 (5 bases each). This CDR3 spans 14 amino acids. Germline V gene lookup returns CDR1 SGHRS and CDR2 YFSETQ. The V end lost 0 bases, the J end lost 8 bases, and 12 bases lay between the germline ends. The CDR3 loop is CASSLAPGSHEQFF. In nucleotides, the CDR3 is TGCGCCAGCAGCTTGGCGCCAGGGAGCCATGAGCAGTTCTTC.

The CDR3 loop is CASSLVRGQAGELFF. For the CDR3, the DNA is TGTGCCAGCAGTTTAGTGAGGGGGCAAGCCGGGGAGCTGTTTTTT. The V call is TRBV12-3 or TRBV12-4, the J call TRBJ2-2; 7 nucleotides align to TRBD1. This CDR3 region has 15 residues. V was clipped by 1 base and J by 6 bases; unmatched bases: 5.

This clonotype was seen a handful of times. This chain links TRBV12-3 or TRBV12-4 with TRBJ2-7; the match to TRBD2 covers 7 bases. V shed 6 bases and J 1 base; nucleotides not matched to a gene: 6. The CDR3 runs 14 residues. The CDR3 nucleotides are TGTGCCAGCAGCTCCCGGGGAGGGTCCTACGAGCAGTACTTC. It is translated as CASSSRGGSYEQYF.

This clonotype was found a few times. The chain combines TRBV4-2 with TRBJ2-3; TRBD2 matches at 10 bases. With 0 bases clipped from V and 0 bases from J, the junction kept 3 bases outside the gene matches. Germline CDR1 reads LGHNA; CDR2 reads YNFKEQ. This CDR3 contains 17 residues. In DNA, the CDR3 is TGTGCCAGCAGCCAAGATCCAGCGGGGGGGAGCACAGATACGCAGTATTTT. Residues: CASSQDPAGGSTDTQYF.

This clonotype showed up many times. J is TRBJ2-2 and V is TRBV5-1; D not certain. This CDR3 comprises 12 residues. The V end was cut by 1 base, the J end by 7 bases, with 5 bases between. Germline V gene lookup returns CDR1 SGHRS and CDR2 YFSETQ. The CDR3 coding sequence is TGCGCCAGCAGCTTGAGAGACGGGGAGCTGTTTTTT. Protein: CASSLRDGELFF.

The rearrangement joins TRBV21-1 to TRBJ2-7; no check of the table's D call, TRBD1, against the DNA was made. TRBV21-1 is recorded as a pseudogene. The CDR3 runs 16 residues. CDR3 sequence (DNA): TGTGCCAGCAGCAAAGAGTGCAGGGGGCGAGAATACGAGCAGTACTTC. Amino acids: CASSKECRGREYEQYF.

The gene calls are TRBV3-1 and TRBJ1-2; D is unclear. The germline V gene has CDR1 LGHDT and CDR2 YNNKEL (reference sequence). V was cut by 1 base and J by 3 bases, with 15 bases left in between. CDR3 length: 16 amino acids. This CDR3 reads CASSQGGMDGHYGYTF. CDR3 nucleotides: TGTGCCAGCAGCCAAGGCGGGATGGACGGGCACTATGGCTACACCTTC.